One and the same sample provided the 9 T cell receptor beta chains below, sequenced in a study of T-cell memory formation after mild COVID-19. TCRdb re-derived calls from the 5' RACE reads in MiXCR, one entry per CDR3 protein. Of fewer than 300,000 distinct CDR3 sequences listed, 18% are singletons. Source material: PBMCs or a T cell subset sorted from them (not recorded which). The receptor source for this set is a man between 18 and 35 years old who had mild COVID-19 (a few samples of this study predate the infection). Cell type and time point are not known.

The chain links TRBV5-4 to TRBJ2-7; D may correspond to TRBD1 or TRBD2 (5 bases each). V was cut by 7 bases and J by 3 bases, with 17 bases left in between. Germline V gives CDR1 SGHNT, CDR2 YYREEE (reference sequence). The CDR3 spans 14 residues. The CDR3 DNA reads TGTGCCAGCCAAAACCGGGACGGCCACTACGAGCAGTACTTC. This encodes CASQNRDGHYEQYF. The full variable domain, its missing parts supplied by reference TRBV5-4 and TRBJ2-7, is ETGVTQSPTHLIKTRGQQVTLRCSSQSGHNTVSWYQQALGQGPQFIFQYYREEENGRGNFPPRFSGLQFPNYSSELNVNALELDDSALYLCASQNRDGHYEQYFGPGTRLTVT.

The V gene is TRBV9, the J gene TRBJ1-2, with TRBD1 matching 8 bases. CDR3 size: 13 residues. Germline V lookup: CDR1 SGDLS, CDR2 YYNGEE. V lost 0 bases, J lost 8 bases, and 3 bases stayed unmatched. The CDR3 reads CASSVDRGYGYTF. For the CDR3, the DNA is TGTGCCAGCAGCGTAGACAGGGGGTACGGCTACACCTTC.

This clonotype was counted between two and nine times. The chain employs TRBV5-4 and TRBJ1-6, with 7 bases identical to TRBD1. The germline gives CDR1 SGHNT, CDR2 YYREEE (reference sequence). The CDR3 extends over 16 amino acids. V lost 0 bases, J lost 8 bases, and 8 bases stayed unmatched. CDR3 amino acids: CASSLGAGTVDSPLHF. CDR3 DNA sequence: TGTGCCAGCAGCTTGGGGGCAGGGACAGTTGATTCACCCCTCCACTTT.

This clonotype came up a few times. The chain carries TRBV3-1 and TRBJ1-5, with D possibly TRBD1 on 6 matching bases. With 1 base removed from V and 0 bases from J, the gap between germline ends came to 10 bases. The CDR3 length is 16 residues. Germline CDR1 LGHDT, CDR2 YNNKEL (reference sequence). This chain's CDR3 is CASSQGTVYSNQPQHF. DNA of the CDR3: TGTGCCAGCAGCCAAGGGACAGTTTATAGCAATCAGCCCCAGCATTTT.

The table lists this clonotype with many counts. V and J are TRBV4-2 and TRBJ2-3; 15 bases are shared with TRBD2. CDR3 length equals 16 residues. Trimming cost V 4 bases and J 2 bases; bases outside gene matches: 1. CDR1 is LGHNA and CDR2 is YNFKEQ in the germline V gene. As DNA, the CDR3 is TGTGCCAGCAGCCGGACTAGCGGGGGGGCCACAGATACGCAGTATTTT. This gives the protein CASSRTSGGATDTQYF.

In this sample, this clonotype turned up a few times. The CDR3, as DNA: TGTGCCAGCAGCTTAGTGCTAGCCGGCATTCAGTACTTC. This gives the protein CASSLVLAGIQYF. This chain joins TRBV7-6 and TRBJ2-4, with a possible D match to TRBD2 (5 bases). The germline V and J ends were trimmed by 1 base and 9 bases, with 10 bases remaining between them. The CDR3 loop spans 13 amino acids. Germline CDR1 reads SGHVS; CDR2 reads FNYEAQ.

The V call is TRBV7-9, the J call TRBJ2-2, with D uncertain. CDR1 is SEHNR and CDR2 is FQNEAQ in the germline V gene (reference sequence). V lost 5 bases to trimming and J lost 1 base, with 20 bases between them. The CDR3 extends over 18 amino acids. CDR3 sequence (DNA): TGTGCCAGCAGCAACCAAGACTTAGGGTACAGGAACACCGGGGAGCTGTTTTTT. This gives the protein CASSNQDLGYRNTGELFF.

The chain carries TRBV2 and TRBJ2-5; 7 bases map to TRBD1. This CDR3 comprises 13 residues. The germline V gene encodes CDR1 SNHLY and CDR2 FYNNEI. The V segment lost 7 bases and the J segment 9 bases; nucleotides outside the gene matches: 11. In DNA, the CDR3 is TGTGCCAGCAAGGAGCGTGGGACAGCCCCCCAGTACTTC. The encoded protein is CASKERGTAPQYF.

This clonotype was detected once. The chain combines TRBV13 with TRBJ1-1, with unresolved D. Per germline, CDR1 PRHDT and CDR2 FYEKMQ (reference sequence). The CDR3 totals 14 residues. V was pared by 5 bases and J by 6 bases, with 16 bases between. The CDR3 loop is CASSTEDSWAEAFF. For the CDR3, the DNA is TGTGCCAGCAGCACAGAAGACTCCTGGGCTGAAGCTTTCTTT. Full variable domain (missing parts from reference TRBV13 and TRBJ1-1): AAGVIQSPRHLIKEKRETATLKCYPIPRHDTVYWYQQGPGQDPQFLISFYEKMQSDKGSIPDRFSAQQFSDYHSELNMSSLELGDSALYFCASSTEDSWAEAFFGQGTRLTVV.